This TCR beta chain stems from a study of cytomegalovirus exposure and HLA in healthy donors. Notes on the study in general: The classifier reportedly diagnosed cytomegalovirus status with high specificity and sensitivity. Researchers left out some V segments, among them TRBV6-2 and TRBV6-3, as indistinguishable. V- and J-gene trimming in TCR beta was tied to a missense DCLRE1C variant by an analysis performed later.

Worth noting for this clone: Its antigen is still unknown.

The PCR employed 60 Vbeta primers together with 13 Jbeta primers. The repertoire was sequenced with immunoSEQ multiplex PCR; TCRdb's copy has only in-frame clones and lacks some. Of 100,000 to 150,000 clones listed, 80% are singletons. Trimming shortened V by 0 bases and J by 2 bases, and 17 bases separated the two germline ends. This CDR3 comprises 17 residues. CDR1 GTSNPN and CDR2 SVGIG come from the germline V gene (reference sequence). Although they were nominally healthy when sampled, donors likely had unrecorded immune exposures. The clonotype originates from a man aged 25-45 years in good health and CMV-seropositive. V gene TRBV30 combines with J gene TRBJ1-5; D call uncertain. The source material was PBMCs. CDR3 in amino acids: CAWSVSSRTGGNQPQHF. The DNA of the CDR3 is TGTGCCTGGAGTGTCTCTTCCCGGACTGGGGGCAATCAGCCCCAGCATTTT.